This T cell receptor (beta chain) was profiled in a study of shared clonotypes between healthy human individuals. Overall study findings and caveats: Naive subsets typically showed greater estimated richness than memory subsets.

The V and J ends lost 5 bases and 7 bases respectively, with 9 bases between them. This CDR3 spans 12 amino acids. Germline values: CDR1 SNHLY, CDR2 FYNNEI. Comment on this clone: The antigen is unknown.

Each cell subset's genomic DNA was divided evenly among several immunoSEQ plates. Assay used: immunoSEQ multiplex PCR; TCRdb lists only in-frame clones, some missing. Here the sample spans nearly 750,000 clones, roughly two thirds being singletons. J is TRBJ1-5 and V is TRBV2; D perhaps matches TRBD1 (5 bases). The sample consisted of memory CD4+ T cells sorted from blood. Subset meaning: CD45RA-negative fraction. The receptor was derived from a young woman in good health. The CDR3 nucleotides are TGTGCCAGCAGTCACGACAGACAGCCCCAGCATTTT. Encoded protein: CASSHDRQPQHF.